Shown below are 30 T cell receptor beta chains from a single sample sequenced in a study of shared clonotypes between healthy human individuals. Repertoires were generated with immunoSEQ multiplex PCR, while TCRdb's copy carries only in-frame clones and drops some. Of millions of clones listed, more than 90% are singletons. Input material: naive CD4+ T cells sorted from blood. The subset: CD45RA+ positively selected. The receptor set was obtained from a young man in good health.

The V and J genes are TRBV10-3 and TRBJ2-7, with unresolved D. CDR1 and CDR2 (germline): ENHRY, SYGVKD. The CDR3 extends over 15 amino acids. V lost 5 bases to trimming and J lost 3 bases, with 17 bases between them. The CDR3 sequence: CAISPGPTLGYEQYF. DNA of the CDR3: TGTGCCATCAGTCCGGGCCCCACCTTGGGCTACGAGCAGTACTTC.

This clone was seen only once. This same CDR3 is encoded by further DNA sequences in the sample. The chain couples TRBV11-2 to TRBJ1-2, with D possibly TRBD1 on 6 matching bases. Germline V gene lookup returns CDR1 SGHAT and CDR2 FQNNGV. The CDR3 runs to 14 residues. V was trimmed by 0 bases and J by 6 bases, leaving 11 bases between them. The CDR3 loop is CASSLDRGGDGYTF. The CDR3 nucleotides read TGTGCCAGCAGCTTAGATCGAGGGGGTGATGGCTACACCTTC.

The V gene is TRBV5-4, the J gene TRBJ2-7; D might be TRBD2 (5 bases). Trimming removed 4 bases at V and 3 bases at J, with 32 bases between. Germline V CDR1 and CDR2: SGHNT, YYREEE (reference sequence). CDR3 length equals 20 residues. The CDR3 is CASSPRGRTESRGLYYEQYF. CDR3 nucleotides: TGTGCCAGCAGCCCCAGAGGTCGGACTGAGAGCCGTGGACTGTACTACGAGCAGTACTTC.

V is TRBV18 and J is TRBJ2-3; D gene uncertain. Germline CDR1 and CDR2: KGHSH and LQKENI. V shed 2 bases and J shed 3 bases, with 9 bases lying between them. There are 14 residues in the CDR3. CDR3 sequence reads: CASSPIRGTDTQYF. The CDR3 DNA is TGTGCCAGCTCACCAATACGTGGAACAGATACGCAGTATTTT.

A note on this clone: The junction shows a germline mismatch at one end, possibly a read error. The V and J genes are TRBV6-1 and TRBJ1-2, with D unresolved. Germline CDR1 reads MNHNS; CDR2 reads SASEGT. The CDR3 has 14 amino acids. CDR3 protein: CASTESLAWNGYTF. Here the CDR3 DNA reads TGTGCCAGCACTGAAAGTTTGGCGTGGAATGGCTACACCTTC.

The CDR3 protein is CASSFGQRSGYTF. In DNA form, the CDR3 reads TGTGCCAGCAGCTTTGGACAGAGAAGCGGCTACACCTTC. The rearrangement joins TRBV25-1 to TRBJ1-2, with D possibly TRBD1 on 6 matching bases. The CDR3 has 13 residues. The V end lost 6 bases, the J end lost 8 bases, and 16 bases lay between the germline ends. In germline, CDR1 is MGHDK, CDR2 SYGVNS.

The chain recombines TRBV28 with TRBJ1-2, with unresolved D. This CDR3 is built from 12 residues. The V end lost 10 bases, the J end lost 4 bases, and 13 bases lay between the germline ends. Germline CDR1 reads MDHEN; CDR2 reads SYDVKM. The CDR3 DNA is TGTGCCACCAAGACGGCGGTCTATGGCTACACCTTC. Encoded protein: CATKTAVYGYTF.

This chain joins TRBV5-1 and TRBJ2-7, with TRBD1 identical over 7 bases. This CDR3 contains 15 residues. CDR1 and CDR2 (germline): SGHRS, YFSETQ. V was clipped by 4 bases and J by 1 base; unmatched bases: 8. As DNA, the CDR3 is TGCGCCAGCAGCCCAGGACAGGCCGAGTCCTACGAGCAGTACTTC. Its protein product is CASSPGQAESYEQYF.

V usage is TRBV7-8 and J usage is TRBJ2-1; D remains unclear. The CDR3 totals 16 residues. The germline gives CDR1 SGHVS, CDR2 FQNEAQ. The V gene lost 1 base and the J gene lost 0 bases, with 10 bases spanning the gap. CDR3 DNA sequence: TGTGCCAGCAGCTTAGTAGGCCGAACCTCCTACAATGAGCAGTTCTTC. Protein product: CASSLVGRTSYNEQFF.

The chain combines TRBV5-1 with TRBJ2-7; the D is unclear. The length of the CDR3 is 14 residues. V was trimmed by 2 bases and J by 5 bases, leaving 14 bases between them. Germline V CDR1 and CDR2: SGHRS, YFSETQ. CDR3 in amino acids: CASSLGQRSHEQYF. In DNA form, the CDR3 reads TGCGCCAGCAGCTTAGGCCAGAGAAGCCACGAGCAGTACTTC.

V usage is TRBV4-1 and J usage is TRBJ2-1, with TRBD2 matching over 10 bases. The germline V gene encodes CDR1 MGHRA and CDR2 YSYEKL. This CDR3 has 16 amino acids. The V and J ends lost 3 bases and 7 bases, in that order; junction bases with no gene match: 9. CDR3 nucleotides: TGCGCCAGCAGCCAGGGTCTAGCGGGGGCCACAAATGAGCAGTTCTTC. Encoded protein: CASSQGLAGATNEQFF.

The sample holds a few counts of this clone. The chain uses TRBV18 and TRBJ1-1; D is unclear. The CDR3 loop spans 14 amino acids. The germline gives CDR1 KGHSH, CDR2 LQKENI. With 3 bases removed from V and 1 base from J, the gap between germline ends came to 9 bases. In nucleotides, the CDR3 is TGTGCCAGCTCACCCAACCATCCGAACACTGAAGCTTTCTTT. Its protein is CASSPNHPNTEAFF.

The chain couples TRBV5-8 to TRBJ1-3, with no clear D. The CDR3 totals 15 residues. From germline, CDR1 is SGHTS and CDR2 YDEGEE. The germline V and J ends were trimmed by 3 bases and 0 bases, with 10 bases remaining between them. The CDR3 DNA sequence: TGTGCCAGCAGCTACGGACTTTCCTCTGGAAACACCATATATTTT. Amino acids: CASSYGLSSGNTIYF.

V usage is TRBV7-3 and J usage is TRBJ1-6; maybe TRBD1 (6 bases). This CDR3 region has 13 residues. From germline, CDR1 is SGHTA and CDR2 FQGTGA. V lost 5 bases and J 10 bases, leaving 12 bases between the germline ends. CDR3 DNA sequence: TGTGCCAGCAGCGTGTCGGACAGATCACCCCTCCACTTT. This sequence encodes CASSVSDRSPLHF.

The chain has TRBV6-1 and TRBJ1-1; 9 positions match TRBD1. V lost 3 bases, J lost 2 bases, and 10 bases stayed unmatched. Germline V gene sequence: CDR1 MNHNS, CDR2 SASEGT. This CDR3 is 17 amino acids long. The chain's CDR3 is CASSDPSGTGFNTEAFF. CDR3 sequence (DNA): TGTGCCAGCAGTGACCCATCCGGGACAGGGTTTAACACTGAAGCTTTCTTT.

The J gene is TRBJ1-2, the V gene TRBV6-1; a possible D gene is TRBD1 (5 bases). Trimming shortened V by 4 bases and J by 7 bases, and 13 bases separated the two germline ends. This CDR3 is built from 13 residues. CDR1 is MNHNS, CDR2 SASEGT, per germline. CDR3 nucleotide sequence: TGTGCCAGCAGTGCCTGGCAGCAGGGTGGCTACACCTTC. This sequence encodes CASSAWQQGGYTF.

The count of this clone is one. This chain links TRBV28 with TRBJ1-6; 7 nucleotides line up with TRBD1. V lost 6 bases and J lost 9; bases outside the gene matches: 11. The CDR3 is 15 amino acids. Per the germline V gene, CDR1 is MDHEN and CDR2 is SYDVKM. The CDR3 sequence is CASRSKDRRGSPLHF. CDR3 in DNA: TGTGCCAGCAGGAGTAAGGACAGGAGGGGTTCACCCCTCCACTTT.

The chain joins TRBV11-2 to TRBJ2-2, with 9 bases identical to TRBD1. The CDR3 extends over 18 amino acids. V was clipped by 5 bases and J by 0 bases; unmatched bases: 10. Looked up from germline, CDR1 is SGHAT and CDR2 is FQNNGV. CDR3 in amino acids: CASSTDRGSFANTGELFF. The CDR3 nucleotides read TGTGCCAGCAGCACGGACAGGGGTTCATTCGCGAACACCGGGGAGCTGTTTTTT.

The chain joins TRBV11-3 to TRBJ1-3, with a weak D call TRBD1 (5 bases). Trimming took 5 bases from V and 0 from J, leaving 14 bases between them. The CDR3 extends over 16 amino acids. Germline V lookup: CDR1 SGHNT, CDR2 YENEEA. The CDR3 spells CASSRGKLSSGNTIYF. The DNA for the CDR3 is TGTGCCAGCAGCCGGGGGAAACTCAGCTCTGGAAACACCATATATTTT.

On this clone itself: The same CDR3 can be traced to other DNA sequences in this sample. The CDR3 DNA is TGTGCCAGCTCACCGGGGGGATACAGTTACGAGCAGTACTTC. Translating gives CASSPGGYSYEQYF. The chain is built from TRBV18 and TRBJ2-7; a possible D gene is TRBD2 (6 bases). V was pared by 3 bases and J by 4 bases, with 13 bases between. There are 14 residues in the CDR3. CDR1 KGHSH and CDR2 LQKENI come from the germline V gene.

The rearrangement joins TRBV7-8 to TRBJ1-5; a possible D gene is TRBD1 (6 bases). From germline, CDR1 is SGHVS and CDR2 FQNEAQ. V was trimmed by 2 bases and J by 9 bases, leaving 20 bases between them. This CDR3 spans 16 amino acids. CDR3 in DNA: TGTGCCAGCAGCTTAAGGTTGGAACAACAGGGTCCGCCCCAGCATTTT. Translated: CASSLRLEQQGPPQHF.

The chain combines TRBV21-1 with TRBJ1-2. TRBV21-1 is reported as a pseudogene. This CDR3 comprises 15 residues. The CDR3 DNA sequence: TGTGCCAGCAACTACTTTGGAGTATTAGGCTATGGCTACACCTTC. This sequence encodes CASNYFGVLGYGYTF.

The V call is TRBV1, the J call TRBJ2-1; TRBD2 was called by the table and not checked on the DNA. TRBV1 is a pseudogene segment. The CDR3 runs to 14 residues. The CDR3 coding sequence is TGCACCAGCAGCAAAAGAGAGGGAGGCGATGAGCAGTTCTTC. Its protein product is CTSSKREGGDEQFF.

The V and J genes are TRBV5-8 and TRBJ1-4; the D gene is possibly TRBD1 (5 bases). Deletions cut 7 bases from V and 6 bases from J, with 13 bases between. CDR1 SGHTS and CDR2 YDEGEE come from the germline V gene. This CDR3 comprises 13 residues. In DNA form, the CDR3 reads TGTGCCAGCCTTCAGGGAGGCCATGAAAAACTGTTTTTT. Its protein is CASLQGGHEKLFF.

The rearrangement uses TRBV6-5 and TRBJ1-1; D is perhaps TRBD1 (5 bases). V was cut by 11 bases and J by 5 bases, with 15 bases left in between. The CDR3 is 12 amino acids. Germline CDR1 is MNHEY and CDR2 is SVGAGI. CDR3 nucleotide sequence: TGTGCCTCTAGGGGCGAGGCGACTGAAGCTTTCTTT. It translates to CASRGEATEAFF.

The V call is TRBV19, the J call TRBJ2-1; D is possibly TRBD1 (5 bases). CDR1 and CDR2 from the germline V gene are LNHDA and SQIVND (reference sequence). The ends were cut back, 0 bases at V and 1 base at J, with 10 bases in the middle. CDR3 length equals 16 residues. In DNA, the CDR3 is TGTGCCAGTAGTATAGATCCAGGGATATCCTACAATGAGCAGTTCTTC. Encoded protein: CASSIDPGISYNEQFF.

This clone was counted once. V is TRBV4-3 and J is TRBJ2-1, with 8 positions matching TRBD2. V gave up 3 bases and J gave up 8 bases; unmatched junction bases: 9. The CDR3 is 15 amino acids. In germline, CDR1 is LGHNA, CDR2 YSLEER. CDR3 DNA sequence: TGCGCCAGCAGCCAGAGCGGGACTAGGAACGATGAGCAGTTCTTC. Residues: CASSQSGTRNDEQFF.

The V call is TRBV5-1, the J call TRBJ2-5, with a possible D match to TRBD2 (7 bases). This CDR3 region has 15 residues. V was trimmed by 0 bases and J by 7 bases, leaving 16 bases between them. Germline values: CDR1 SGHRS, CDR2 YFSETQ. The chain's CDR3 is CASSLDVAGAGTQYF. The CDR3 coding sequence is TGCGCCAGCAGCTTGGATGTGGCGGGGGCAGGGACCCAGTACTTC.

The V and J genes are TRBV25-1 and TRBJ1-1; 7 nucleotides match TRBD1. The V gene end was trimmed by 1 base and the J gene end by 6 bases; junction bases not matched to a gene: 5. Germline V lookup: CDR1 MGHDK, CDR2 SYGVNS. CDR3 length equals 14 residues. The CDR3 is CASSESQGRSEAFF. CDR3 sequence (DNA): TGTGCCAGCAGTGAATCACAGGGGAGGTCTGAAGCTTTCTTT. Drawing the rest from reference TRBV25-1 and TRBJ1-1, the complete variable domain is EADIYQTPRYLVIGTGKKITLECSQTMGHDKMYWYQQDPGMELHLIHYSYGVNSTEKGDLSSESTVSRIRTEHFPLTLESARPSHTSQYLCASSESQGRSEAFFGQGTRLTVV.

DNA for the CDR3: TGTGCCAGCTCGCAGACAGGGGGCATAACAGATACGCAGTATTTT. Amino acids: CASSQTGGITDTQYF. The chain joins TRBV18 to TRBJ2-3; 10 bases are shared with TRBD1. The V gene end was trimmed by 6 bases and the J gene end by 3 bases; junction bases not matched to a gene: 6. There are 15 residues in the CDR3. Germline V gives CDR1 KGHSH, CDR2 LQKENI.